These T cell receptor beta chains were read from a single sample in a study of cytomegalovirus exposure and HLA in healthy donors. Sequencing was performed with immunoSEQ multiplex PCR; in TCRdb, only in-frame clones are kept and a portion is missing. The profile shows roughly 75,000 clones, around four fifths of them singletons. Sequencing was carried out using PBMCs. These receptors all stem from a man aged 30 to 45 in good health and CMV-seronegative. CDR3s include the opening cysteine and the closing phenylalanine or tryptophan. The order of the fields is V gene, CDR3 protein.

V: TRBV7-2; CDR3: CASSLWEVRELFF
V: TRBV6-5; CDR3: CASRGSGAITGELFF
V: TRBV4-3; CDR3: CASSPGLAEVGEQFF
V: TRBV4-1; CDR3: CASSQGQGAGQPQHF
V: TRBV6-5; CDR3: CASSYIASDTQYF
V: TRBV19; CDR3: CASSPGQVGTEAFF
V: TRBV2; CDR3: CASSTPTGHNNSPLHF
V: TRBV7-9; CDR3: CASSAGQGNYGYTF
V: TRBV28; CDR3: CASSPPAGLGNYGYTF
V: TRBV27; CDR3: CASSHGTGDNYGYTF
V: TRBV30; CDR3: CAWSVREGVRSGYTF
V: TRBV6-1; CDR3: CASSEDPWTARGQPQHF
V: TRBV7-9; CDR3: CASSPIAGGQETQYF
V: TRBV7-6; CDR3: CASSLDHEGNTEAFF
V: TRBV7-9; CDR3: CASSWKGAETQYF
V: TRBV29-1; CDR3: CSVDWGGEDTEAFF
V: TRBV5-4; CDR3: CASSLSDSNEQFF
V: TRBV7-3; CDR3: CASRLSGSNTGELFF
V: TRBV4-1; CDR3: CASRHYRGVNTGELFF
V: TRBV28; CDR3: CASSYNPTGGFGNEQFF
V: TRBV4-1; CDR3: CASSQDEGRGNEQYF
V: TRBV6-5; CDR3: CASSYYGQGSQYF
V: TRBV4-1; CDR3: CASSQRTLAALSEKLFF
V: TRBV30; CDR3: CAWNRGTTDYNEQFF
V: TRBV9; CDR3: CASSARGSGGTRSYNEQFF
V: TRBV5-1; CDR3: CASSLDPEETQYF
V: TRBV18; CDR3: CASSPEVQETQYF
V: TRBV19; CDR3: CASSFEGGSNQPQHF
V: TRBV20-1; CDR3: CSASSGYGYTF
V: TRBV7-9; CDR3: CASKEGGDYGYTF
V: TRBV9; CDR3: CASMGREFSLGTGELFF
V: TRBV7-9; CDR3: CASSFGGRNYGYTF
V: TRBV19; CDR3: CASSVTGTGAPLGQYF
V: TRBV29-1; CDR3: CSARQFRNSPLHF